Listed here are 25 T cell receptor beta chains from one sample, sequenced in a study of PD-L1 blockade in urothelial cancer. This table comes from immunoSEQ multiplex PCR, and its TCRdb copy is limited to in-frame clones, with some not included. The sample records some 45,000 clones, around 89% being singletons. The sample was PBMCs, taken around atezolizumab (anti-PD-L1) treatment. These receptors all stem from a man older than 75 with urothelial cancer.

This clone appeared a few times. The chain joins TRBV7-9 to TRBJ2-1; no firm D call. Germline V gene data show CDR1 as SEHNR and CDR2 as FQNEAQ (reference sequence). Trimming stripped 1 base from V and 7 bases from J, with 14 bases between. The CDR3 has 15 residues. The CDR3 DNA sequence: TGTGCCAGCAGCTTAGACGGGTCCCGACGGAATGAGCAGTTCTTC. Translating gives CASSLDGSRRNEQFF.

This clone was seen only once. The CDR3 loop reads CASSPQHRVETQYF. The DNA for the CDR3 is TGTGCCAGCTCACCACAGCACAGGGTGGAGACCCAGTACTTC. The V call is TRBV18, the J call TRBJ2-5; TRBD1 is a possible D gene (6 bases). CDR3 length: 14 amino acids. Germline V CDR1 and CDR2: KGHSH, LQKENI. The V gene lost 1 base and the J gene lost 5 bases, with 11 bases spanning the gap.

V gene TRBV5-4 combines with J gene TRBJ2-4; TRBD2 aligns across 8 bases. Germline V gene lookup returns CDR1 SGHNT and CDR2 YYREEE (reference sequence). V gave up 4 bases and J gave up 0 bases; unmatched junction bases: 3. The CDR3 contains 15 residues. The CDR3: CASSPGGVAKNIQYF. CDR3 DNA: TGTGCCAGCAGCCCGGGGGGGGTAGCCAAAAACATTCAGTACTTC. The whole variable domain, filled in from reference TRBV5-4 and TRBJ2-4, reads ETGVTQSPTHLIKTRGQQVTLRCSSQSGHNTVSWYQQALGQGPQFIFQYYREEENGRGNFPPRFSGLQFPNYSSELNVNALELDDSALYLCASSPGGVAKNIQYFGAGTRLSVL.

V gene TRBV5-1 combines with J gene TRBJ2-1; 15 bases align to TRBD2. The CDR3 totals 18 residues. Germline V lookup: CDR1 SGHRS, CDR2 YFSETQ. V was clipped by 2 bases and J by 1 base; unmatched bases: 4. The CDR3 here is CASSFGTSGRKSYNEQFF. The CDR3 DNA reads TGCGCCAGCAGCTTCGGGACTAGCGGGAGGAAATCCTACAATGAGCAGTTCTTC.

This sequence joins TRBV21-1 and TRBJ2-7; the table's D call, TRBD2, was not checked against the DNA. TRBV21-1 is designated a pseudogene. The CDR3 totals 11 residues. The CDR3 DNA reads as TGTGCCAGCAGCCCCTATTACGAGCAGTACTTC. Translated, it gives CASSPYYEQYF.

This rearrangement joins TRBV11-2 to TRBJ2-1, with D unresolved. V lost 4 bases, J lost 2 bases, and 9 bases lay in between. Germline V gene data show CDR1 as SGHAT and CDR2 as FQNNGV. The CDR3 length is 14 residues. For the CDR3, the DNA is TGTGCCAGCAGCTCTTACGGAGCCTACAATGAGCAGTTCTTC. This codes for CASSSYGAYNEQFF.

This clone was detected only once. The chain links TRBV6-4 to TRBJ1-6, with 8 bases identical to TRBD1. With V trimmed by 3 bases and J by 7 bases, 5 bases remained unmatched. Germline V gene data show CDR1 as MRHNA and CDR2 as SNTAGT. The CDR3 contains 15 residues. The DNA for the CDR3 is TGTGCCAGCAGTGAACAGGGGGGAAGCAATTCACCCCTCCACTTT. Protein product: CASSEQGGSNSPLHF.

The chain recombines TRBV7-9 with TRBJ1-5; tentatively, D is TRBD1 (5 bases). V was clipped by 1 base and J by 9 bases, with 7 bases between them. This CDR3 comprises 12 residues. CDR1 SEHNR and CDR2 FQNEAQ come from the germline V gene (reference sequence). CDR3 sequence (DNA): TGTGCCAGCAGCTTAGGCGGGGGGCCCCAGCATTTT. Encoded protein: CASSLGGGPQHF.

The chain combines TRBV19 with TRBJ1-5, with 7 positions matching TRBD1. The junction had 8 bases not matched to a gene; V was cut back by 8 bases and J by 1 base. The V gene's germline CDR1 is LNHDA and CDR2 SQIVND (reference sequence). The CDR3 length is 15 residues. The CDR3 nucleotides are TGTGCCAGTCTAACGACAGGGAACAGCAATCAGCCCCAGCATTTT. It translates to CASLTTGNSNQPQHF.

The chain combines TRBV30 with TRBJ2-5; the D gene is possibly TRBD2 (6 bases). V lost 2 bases and J lost 0, with 10 bases in between. Germline V gene data show CDR1 as GTSNPN and CDR2 as SVGIG (reference sequence). The CDR3 runs 14 residues. The CDR3 is CAWSFGGNQETQYF. DNA for the CDR3: TGTGCCTGGAGTTTTGGCGGGAACCAAGAGACCCAGTACTTC.

This chain uses TRBV19 with TRBJ1-3; D call uncertain. This CDR3 is 13 amino acids long. The germline V gene encodes CDR1 LNHDA and CDR2 SQIVND (reference sequence). With 9 bases removed from V and 4 bases from J, the gap between germline ends came to 13 bases. The CDR3 sequence is CASSDKTGNTIYF. As DNA, the CDR3 is TGTGCCAGCTCAGACAAGACCGGAAACACCATATATTTT.

The chain couples TRBV9 to TRBJ1-2, with 7 nucleotides matching TRBD1. This CDR3 has 13 amino acids. V lost 4 bases and J lost 4; bases outside the gene matches: 4. Germline assignment: CDR1 SGDLS and CDR2 YYNGEE. The DNA of the CDR3 is TGTGCCAGCAGCCTTTCAGGGGGCTATGGCTACACCTTC. Encoded protein: CASSLSGGYGYTF. Full variable domain (rest looked up from reference TRBV9 and TRBJ1-2): DSGVTQTPKHLITATGQRVTLRCSPRSGDLSVYWYQQSLDQGLQFLIQYYNGEERAKGNILERFSAQQFPDLHSELNLSSLELGDSALYFCASSLSGGYGYTFGSGTRLTVV.

The chain combines TRBV19 with TRBJ2-7; D gene uncertain. The CDR3 sequence is 12 residues long. V lost 3 bases to trimming and J lost 3 bases, with 6 bases between them. Looked up from germline, CDR1 is LNHDA and CDR2 is SQIVND (reference sequence). DNA for the CDR3: TGTGCCAGTAGTATGAGTGGCTACGAGCAGTACTTC. Amino acid sequence: CASSMSGYEQYF.

This chain uses TRBV4-2 with TRBJ2-7; the match to TRBD2 covers 7 bases. Germline assignment: CDR1 LGHNA and CDR2 YNFKEQ. The length of the CDR3 is 16 residues. V lost 3 bases to trimming and J lost 6 bases; unmatched junction nucleotides: 14. The CDR3 DNA is TGTGCCAGCAGCCACCCGGACGGATGGGAGGGCCGCGAGCAGTACTTC. It is translated as CASSHPDGWEGREQYF.

V is TRBV2 and J is TRBJ2-3, with TRBD1 identical over 7 bases. This CDR3 region has 16 residues. The germline V gene encodes CDR1 SNHLY and CDR2 FYNNEI. V trimming: 6 bases; J trimming: 5 bases; junction bases outside the gene matches: 14. In DNA, the CDR3 is TGTGCCAGCAGGAATGTTATAAGGGGGCCTGGAGATACGCAGTATTTT. Amino acids: CASRNVIRGPGDTQYF.

The rearrangement links TRBV5-6 to TRBJ2-7; D perhaps matches TRBD1 (5 bases). The CDR3 extends over 15 amino acids. V lost 4 bases to trimming and J lost 1 base, with 15 bases between them. Germline CDR1 reads SGHDT; CDR2 reads YYEEEE. The CDR3 loop is CASSPEPDMSYEQYF. The CDR3 DNA sequence: TGTGCCAGCAGCCCAGAACCGGACATGTCCTACGAGCAGTACTTC.

The chain combines TRBV14 with TRBJ2-3, with D perhaps TRBD2 (6 bases). The germline V gene has CDR1 SGHDN and CDR2 FVKESK. This CDR3 comprises 16 residues. Trimming took off 2 bases at V and 2 bases at J, with 14 bases between the two ends. The CDR3 protein is CASSQTLAAFTDTQYF. The CDR3 DNA reads TGTGCCAGCAGCCAAACCTTAGCGGCCTTCACAGATACGCAGTATTTT.

V gene TRBV29-1 combines with J gene TRBJ1-1; 10 bases align to TRBD1. Trimming cost V 7 bases and J 5 bases; bases outside gene matches: 7. The CDR3 is made up of 13 amino acids. Germline-derived CDR1 and CDR2 are SQVTM and ANQGSEA. CDR3 sequence: CSAGDRGPTEAFF. Written as DNA, the CDR3 is TGCAGCGCCGGGGACAGGGGACCGACTGAAGCTTTCTTT.

This rearrangement joins TRBV7-2 to TRBJ1-3; D uncertain. Germline V gene sequence: CDR1 SGHTA, CDR2 FQGNSA. V lost 0 bases and J 1 base, leaving 7 bases between the germline ends. The CDR3 runs 15 residues. The CDR3 bases are TGTGCCAGCAGCTTAGCCCACAGTTCTGGAAACACCATATATTTT. Amino acid sequence: CASSLAHSSGNTIYF.

The V and J genes are TRBV7-9 and TRBJ2-5; 8 bases align to TRBD1. The CDR3 covers 15 residues. Per the germline V gene, CDR1 is SEHNR and CDR2 is FQNEAQ (reference sequence). V lost 7 bases to trimming and J lost 2 bases; unmatched junction nucleotides: 9. Here the CDR3 reads CASTWGTGSQETQYF. CDR3 DNA sequence: TGTGCCAGCACCTGGGGGACAGGATCACAAGAGACCCAGTACTTC.

This rearrangement joins TRBV10-2 to TRBJ2-2; 9 bases align to TRBD1. V was clipped by 6 bases and J by 1 base; unmatched bases: 9. Germline V gene lookup returns CDR1 WSHSY and CDR2 SAAADI. The CDR3 sequence is 17 residues long. DNA for the CDR3: TGCGCCAGCAGCCGCCCGGGACAGGGACGGAACACCGGGGAGCTGTTTTTT. Translation: CASSRPGQGRNTGELFF.

This rearrangement joins TRBV7-9 to TRBJ1-3, with D perhaps matching TRBD1 (5 bases). The CDR3 covers 14 residues. The germline V and J ends were trimmed by 6 bases and 0 bases, with 9 bases remaining between them. Germline loops: CDR1 SEHNR, CDR2 FQNEAQ (reference sequence). CDR3 sequence reads: CASRTAHSGNTIYF. The CDR3 bases are TGTGCCAGCAGGACAGCTCACTCTGGAAACACCATATATTTT.

This clone was seen just once. At one end, the junction sequence differs from germline, possibly due to a read error. The rearrangement joins TRBV7-9 to TRBJ2-1, with 8 positions matching TRBD2. Germline CDR1 SEHNR, CDR2 FQNEAQ (reference sequence). CDR3 length: 11 residues. The chain's CDR3 is CASSSKAGELF. CDR3 bases: TGTGCCAGCAGCTCAAAAGCGGGAGAGCTCTTC.

CDR3 loop: CASSSNRGLGPFEQYF. CDR3 DNA: TGTGCCAGCAGTTCAAACAGGGGGCTCGGTCCTTTCGAGCAGTACTTC. The J gene is TRBJ2-7, the V gene TRBV25-1; TRBD1 aligns across 9 bases. This CDR3 spans 16 amino acids. Germline V gives CDR1 MGHDK, CDR2 SYGVNS. Germline trimming cut 5 bases from V and 6 bases from J; bases unmatched to any gene: 14.

The chain is built from TRBV19 and TRBJ2-3; 7 nucleotides align to TRBD2. Per germline, CDR1 LNHDA and CDR2 SQIVND (reference sequence). The CDR3 extends over 20 amino acids. V lost 1 base and J lost 0; bases outside the gene matches: 16. The CDR3 nucleotides read TGTGCCAGTAGTATAGGGGTCTGGGCTAGCGGCCACCAAAGCACAGATACGCAGTATTTT. This encodes CASSIGVWASGHQSTDTQYF. Together with reference TRBV19 and TRBJ2-3, the CDR3 gives the full variable domain: DGGITQSPKYLFRKEGQNVTLSCEQNLNHDAMYWYRQDPGQGLRLIYYSQIVNDFQKGDIAEGYSVSREKKESFPLTVTSAQKNPTAFYLCASSIGVWASGHQSTDTQYFGPGTRLTVL.